This T cell receptor beta chain was retrieved from a study of CD8 T cells in ankylosing spondylitis. Overall study results and limits: CD8+ disease-linked clones were present at relatively low frequencies in blood.

5'-RACE, quantitative and with molecular barcodes, yielded the TCR beta libraries. TCRdb called the 5' RACE reads again in MiXCR, with one record for every CDR3 protein. The table includes about 240,000 distinct CDR3 sequences, over 9.5% detected once. Germline V gene data show CDR1 as SGHRS and CDR2 as YFSETQ. This CDR3 is 11 amino acids long. In the case of this clonotype: Its target is unknown. The junction departs from germline at one end; a sequencing error may be responsible.

The genes are TRBV5-1 and TRBJ2-7; D call uncertain. The specimen sequenced was blood, either unsorted or a sorted T cell fraction (not recorded which). The sequence came from a male donor with ankylosing spondylitis or in good health (not recorded which). The chain's CDR3 is CAGSLAYEQYF. The CDR3 DNA reads as TGCGCCGGCAGCTTGGCTTACGAGCAGTACTTC. Supplemented by reference TRBV5-1 and TRBJ2-7, the full variable domain reads KAGVTQTPRYLIKTRGQQVTLSCSPISGHRSVSWYQQTPGQGLQFLFEYFSETQRNKGNFPGRFSGRQFSNSRSEMNVSTLELGDSALYLCAGSLAYEQYFGPGTRLTVT.